This TCR beta chain was observed in a study of pediatric ulcerative colitis. The rectum was sampled with one to two pinch biopsies at colonoscopy. Overall study results and limits: Rectal pinch biopsies may include blood-derived T cells. Blood-rectal clonal overlap within each person was significantly higher in ulcerative colitis patients than controls.

TCRdb's table, derived via immunoSEQ multiplex PCR, lists solely in-frame clones and lacks some. The table records 45,000 to 55,000 clones, 60% to 85% of them present only once. As concerns this clone: The antigen remains undetermined.

Trimming cost V 8 bases and J 4 bases, with 18 bases left between them. The germline V gene has CDR1 MNHEY and CDR2 SVGAGI. The CDR3 is made up of 15 amino acids. This receptor was taken from a girl between 5 and 17 years old with moderate ulcerative colitis. The chain couples TRBV6-5 to TRBJ1-3; D possibly corresponds to TRBD1 (5 bases). The sequenced material came from gut tissue. In nucleotides, the CDR3 is TGTGCCAGCGCCTATTTCGGGGGTGGAGGAAACACCATATATTTT. It yields the protein CASAYFGGGGNTIYF.